These 23 T cell receptor beta chains share one sample of origin, sequenced in a study of shared clonotypes between healthy human individuals. Assay used: immunoSEQ multiplex PCR; TCRdb lists only in-frame clones, some missing. The table shows over a million clones, with roughly 75% occurring only once. The specimen sequenced was memory CD4+ T cells sorted from blood. Subset described: CD45RA-negative fraction. Receptor source: a man between 18 and 29 years old in good health.

This clone was seen just once. The rearrangement joins TRBV2 to TRBJ2-2, with D perhaps matching TRBD1 (6 bases). Trimming took 5 bases from V and 2 from J, leaving 12 bases between them. The CDR3 totals 15 residues. Germline V gives CDR1 SNHLY, CDR2 FYNNEI. The CDR3 DNA is TGTGCCAGCAGTAGAGACAGGCCAAACACCGGGGAGCTGTTTTTT. Protein sequence: CASSRDRPNTGELFF.

The CDR3 here is CASSHSRGGGDTQYF. CDR3 coding DNA: TGTGCCAGCAGTCATAGCCGGGGAGGGGGAGATACGCAGTATTTT. The J gene is TRBJ2-3, the V gene TRBV27; a weak D match, TRBD2 (7 bases). V was trimmed by 5 bases and J by 5 bases, leaving 17 bases between them. Germline V gives CDR1 MNHEY, CDR2 SMNVEV (reference sequence). CDR3 length equals 15 residues.

V gene TRBV2 combines with J gene TRBJ1-1, with TRBD1 matching 8 bases. Germline V gene sequence: CDR1 SNHLY, CDR2 FYNNEI. The CDR3 contains 13 residues. V lost 5 bases and J lost 5; bases outside the gene matches: 4. CDR3 residues: CASSRTGSTEAFF. The CDR3 nucleotides are TGTGCCAGCAGTAGGACAGGGTCGACTGAAGCTTTCTTT.

V is TRBV2 and J is TRBJ1-2; no clear D. With 3 bases removed from V and 8 bases from J, the gap between germline ends came to 19 bases. CDR1 and CDR2 from the germline V gene are SNHLY and FYNNEI. The CDR3 is 15 amino acids. In DNA form, the CDR3 reads TGTGCCAGCAGTGATTGGGCAGCCCCTACGGCCGGCTACACCTTC. This codes for CASSDWAAPTAGYTF.

This chain links TRBV11-2 with TRBJ2-3, with TRBD2 matching over 7 bases. Germline CDR1 SGHAT, CDR2 FQNNGV. The J segment lost 0 bases and the V segment lost 5 bases, leaving 2 bases of the junction unmatched. CDR3 length: 14 residues. DNA for the CDR3: TGTGCCAGCAGCCAGCGGGGCAGCACAGATACGCAGTATTTT. Translated: CASSQRGSTDTQYF.

The V call is TRBV5-6, the J call TRBJ2-3; D not certain. Germline CDR1 SGHDT, CDR2 YYEEEE. The ends were cut back, 0 bases at V and 5 bases at J, with 10 bases in the middle. CDR3 length equals 14 residues. The CDR3 DNA reads as TGTGCCAGCAGCTTGGAGTTTCCCAGAGATACGCAGTATTTT. It translates to CASSLEFPRDTQYF.

The chain employs TRBV9 and TRBJ2-7; the D gene is possibly TRBD1 (6 bases). The CDR3 totals 12 residues. The germline V gene has CDR1 SGDLS and CDR2 YYNGEE. V lost 4 bases to trimming and J lost 7 bases, with 12 bases between them. CDR3 in amino acids: CASSPQGSEQYF. The CDR3 region has the DNA TGTGCCAGCAGCCCCCAGGGGTCAGAGCAGTACTTC.

V and J are TRBV7-2 and TRBJ2-3; TRBD1 aligns across 12 bases. The trim removed 4 bases at V and 11 bases at J, leaving 10 bases unmatched. CDR3 size: 15 residues. Germline V gene data show CDR1 as SGHTA and CDR2 as FQGNSA. For the CDR3, the DNA is TGTGCCAGCAGCTCGGGACAGGGGGCCCCGAGGGGGCAGTATTTT. Translation gives CASSSGQGAPRGQYF.

Comment on this clone: This sample also contains other DNA sequences that code for the same CDR3. The chain carries TRBV18 and TRBJ2-7; TRBD1 is a possible D gene (5 bases). Trimming pared 2 bases from V and 2 bases from J, leaving 10 bases between. CDR1 and CDR2 (germline): KGHSH, LQKENI. The CDR3 contains 14 residues. As DNA, the CDR3 is TGTGCCAGCTCACCATCAGGGTTAGCCTACGAGCAGTACTTC. Its translation is CASSPSGLAYEQYF.

This chain uses TRBV5-1 with TRBJ2-3; perhaps TRBD1 as D (5 bases). V dropped 1 base and J dropped 4 bases, with 13 bases sitting between them. This CDR3 comprises 15 residues. Germline V gene sequence: CDR1 SGHRS, CDR2 YFSETQ. CDR3 residues: CASSLPQGIADTQYF. The CDR3 nucleotides read TGCGCCAGCAGCTTGCCCCAGGGTATTGCAGATACGCAGTATTTT.

The J gene is TRBJ2-5, the V gene TRBV27, with D perhaps matching TRBD2 (5 bases). CDR3 length equals 13 residues. Germline CDR1 and CDR2: MNHEY and SMNVEV (reference sequence). V was clipped by 6 bases and J by 5 bases, with 13 bases between them. CDR3 sequence: CASSHKREETQYF. CDR3 in DNA: TGTGCCAGCAGCCACAAAAGGGAGGAGACCCAGTACTTC.

The chain employs TRBV11-2 and TRBJ2-7, with 7 bases aligning to TRBD1. Per the germline V gene, CDR1 is SGHAT and CDR2 is FQNNGV. This CDR3 has 14 amino acids. V lost 1 base, J lost 2 bases, and 2 bases stayed unmatched. The CDR3 sequence is CASSLAGTAYEQYF. The CDR3 nucleotides read TGTGCCAGCAGCTTAGCCGGGACAGCCTACGAGCAGTACTTC.

The chain joins TRBV2 to TRBJ2-3; 7 positions agree with TRBD2. From germline, CDR1 is SNHLY and CDR2 FYNNEI. Trimming at V came to 6 bases and at J to 2 bases, leaving 5 bases not matched to a gene. The CDR3 is 14 amino acids. The CDR3 DNA sequence: TGTGCCAGCAGGGGGGGGGTTAACACAGATACGCAGTATTTT. Translation: CASRGGVNTDTQYF.

The V and J genes are TRBV5-1 and TRBJ1-2, with D unresolved. This CDR3 comprises 14 residues. Germline V lookup: CDR1 SGHRS, CDR2 YFSETQ. Trimming cost V 5 bases and J 2 bases, with 13 bases left between them. The CDR3 sequence: CASRGNTANYGYTF. CDR3 nucleotide sequence: TGCGCCAGCAGGGGTAATACAGCAAACTATGGCTACACCTTC.

This chain joins TRBV7-3 and TRBJ2-3; D uncertain. This CDR3 region has 14 residues. Trimming stripped 2 bases from V and 6 bases from J, with 12 bases between. Germline V gives CDR1 SGHTA, CDR2 FQGTGA. In DNA, the CDR3 is TGTGCCAGCAGCTTAGGGTTCAAAGGTGATACGCAGTATTTT. This gives the protein CASSLGFKGDTQYF. The variable domain in full, completed from reference TRBV7-3 and TRBJ2-3, reads GAGVSQTPSNKVTEKGKYVELRCDPISGHTALYWYRQSLGQGPEFLIYFQGTGAADDSGLPNDRFFAVRPEGSVSTLKIQRTERGDSAVYLCASSLGFKGDTQYFGPGTRLTVL.

The chain employs TRBV4-1 and TRBJ1-2; possible D gene TRBD1, 6 bases. The germline gives CDR1 MGHRA, CDR2 YSYEKL. The CDR3 extends over 15 amino acids. V lost 4 bases, J lost 4 bases, and 16 bases lay in between. CDR3 loop: CASSPEDSSLYGYTF. CDR3 nucleotides: TGCGCCAGCAGCCCCGAGGACAGTTCCCTCTATGGCTACACCTTC.

Ten or more counts support this clone. V gene TRBV4-1 combines with J gene TRBJ1-5; possible D gene TRBD1, 5 bases. The V end was cut by 1 base, the J end by 4 bases, with 11 bases between. The CDR3 consists of 15 residues. The germline CDR1 and CDR2 sequences are MGHRA and YSYEKL. In DNA form, the CDR3 reads TGCGCCAGCAGCCAAGTGCAGGGAAATAATCAGCCCCAGCATTTT. It translates to CASSQVQGNNQPQHF.

This sequence joins TRBV5-1 and TRBJ2-3, with D perhaps being TRBD1 or TRBD2 (5 bases each). Trimming removed 4 bases at V and 0 bases at J, with 18 bases between. Germline CDR1 is SGHRS and CDR2 is YFSETQ. The CDR3 consists of 17 residues. CDR3 nucleotides: TGCGCCAGCAGCACCCGGCCCGGGACCACTAGCACAGATACGCAGTATTTT. It translates to CASSTRPGTTSTDTQYF.

A few counts support this clone. CDR3 residues: CAWGGQFGSPLHF. CDR3 bases: TGTGCCTGGGGGGGACAGTTTGGTTCACCCCTCCACTTT. The rearrangement joins TRBV30 to TRBJ1-6, with 7 bases that match TRBD1. V lost 5 bases and J lost 9; bases outside the gene matches: 7. The germline V gene has CDR1 GTSNPN and CDR2 SVGIG (reference sequence). The CDR3 covers 13 residues.

The rearrangement links TRBV30 to TRBJ2-1; the match to TRBD1 covers 7 bases. The V gene's germline CDR1 is GTSNPN and CDR2 SVGIG (reference sequence). The CDR3 loop spans 10 amino acids. After removal of 8 bases from V and 15 bases from J, the junction contained 10 bases not matched to a gene. This CDR3 is CAGTDREPFF. CDR3 nucleotides: TGTGCCGGTACCGACAGGGAACCGTTCTTC.

The rearrangement joins TRBV18 to TRBJ2-2; D perhaps matches TRBD1 (6 bases). The CDR3 is made up of 17 amino acids. V was shortened by 0 bases and J by 4 bases, with 15 bases between the two germline ends. From germline, CDR1 is KGHSH and CDR2 LQKENI. The CDR3 DNA is TGTGCCAGCTCACCACCTTCACACCGACAGGCCACCGGGGAGCTGTTTTTT. This translates into CASSPPSHRQATGELFF.

This clone appeared once. A single base separates this from a much larger clone, so it may be a read error. In the same sample, other DNA sequences code for this CDR3. This sequence joins TRBV7-9 and TRBJ2-7, with D hard to call. The CDR3 covers 12 residues. Germline loops: CDR1 SEHNR, CDR2 FQNEAQ (reference sequence). V dropped 1 base and J dropped 3 bases, with 4 bases sitting between them. The CDR3 DNA follows: TGTGCCAGCAGCTTAGTCAGCTACGAGCAGTACTTC. The encoded protein is CASSLVSYEQYF.

The table lists this clone with many counts. This chain links TRBV12-5 with TRBJ1-1, with D unclear. The germline V gene encodes CDR1 LGHNT and CDR2 FRNRAP. CDR3 length equals 14 residues. V dropped 6 bases and J dropped 1 base, with 12 bases sitting between them. The CDR3 sequence: CASGIGGANTEAFF. In nucleotides, the CDR3 is TGTGCTAGTGGCATAGGTGGAGCGAACACTGAAGCTTTCTTT.